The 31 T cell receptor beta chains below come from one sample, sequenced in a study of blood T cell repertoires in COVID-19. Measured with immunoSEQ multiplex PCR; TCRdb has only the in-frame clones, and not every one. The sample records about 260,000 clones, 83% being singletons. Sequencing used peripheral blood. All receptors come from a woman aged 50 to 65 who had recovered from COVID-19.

The CDR3 loop reads CTSSQYTGMNYGYTF. The CDR3 DNA follows: TGCACCAGCAGCCAATATACAGGGATGAACTATGGCTACACCTTC. This chain joins TRBV1 and TRBJ1-2; the D call TRBD1 from the table was never checked on the DNA. TRBV1 is noted as a pseudogene. This CDR3 is built from 15 residues.

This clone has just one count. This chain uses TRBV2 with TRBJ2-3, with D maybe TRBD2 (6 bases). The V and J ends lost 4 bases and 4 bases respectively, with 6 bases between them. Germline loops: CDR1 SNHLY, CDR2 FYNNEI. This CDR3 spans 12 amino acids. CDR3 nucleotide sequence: TGTGCCAGCAGTGGGGAGGCAGATACGCAGTATTTT. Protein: CASSGEADTQYF.

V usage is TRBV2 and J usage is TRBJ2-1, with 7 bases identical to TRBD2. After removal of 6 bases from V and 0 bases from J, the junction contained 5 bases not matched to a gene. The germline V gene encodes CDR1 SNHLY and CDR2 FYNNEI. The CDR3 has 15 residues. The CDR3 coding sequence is TGTGCCAGCAGAATCAGGGAGGGCTCCTACAATGAGCAGTTCTTC. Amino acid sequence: CASRIREGSYNEQFF.

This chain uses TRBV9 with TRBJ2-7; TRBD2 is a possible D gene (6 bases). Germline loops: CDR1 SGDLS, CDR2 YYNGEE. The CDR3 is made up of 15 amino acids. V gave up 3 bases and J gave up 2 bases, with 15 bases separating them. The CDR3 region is CASSETGTATYEQYF. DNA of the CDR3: TGTGCCAGCAGCGAGACCGGGACTGCCACCTACGAGCAGTACTTC.

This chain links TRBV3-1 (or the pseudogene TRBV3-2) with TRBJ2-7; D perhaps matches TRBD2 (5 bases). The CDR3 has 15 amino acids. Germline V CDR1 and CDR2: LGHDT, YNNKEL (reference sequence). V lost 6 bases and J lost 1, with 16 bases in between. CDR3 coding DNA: TGTGCCAGCAGTCAAATGGGAGTATCATCCTACGAGCAGTACTTC. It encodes CASSQMGVSSYEQYF.

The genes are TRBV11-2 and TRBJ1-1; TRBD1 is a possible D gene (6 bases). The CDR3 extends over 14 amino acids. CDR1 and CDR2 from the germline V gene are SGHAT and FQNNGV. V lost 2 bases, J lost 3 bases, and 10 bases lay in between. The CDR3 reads CASSLRYRDTEAFF. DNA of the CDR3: TGTGCCAGCAGCTTAAGGTACAGGGACACTGAAGCTTTCTTT. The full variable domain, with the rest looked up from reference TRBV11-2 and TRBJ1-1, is EAGVAQSPRYKIIEKRQSVAFWCNPISGHATLYWYQQILGQGPKLLIQFQNNGVVDDSQLPKDRFSAERLKGVDSTLKIQPAKLEDSAVYLCASSLRYRDTEAFFGQGTRLTVV.

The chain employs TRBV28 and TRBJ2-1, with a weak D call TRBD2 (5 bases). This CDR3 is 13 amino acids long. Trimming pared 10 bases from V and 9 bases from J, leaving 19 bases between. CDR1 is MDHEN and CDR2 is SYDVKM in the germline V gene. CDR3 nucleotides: TGTGCCACCAGCTACCGGAGGAAGGGTGAGCAGTTCTTC. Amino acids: CATSYRRKGEQFF.

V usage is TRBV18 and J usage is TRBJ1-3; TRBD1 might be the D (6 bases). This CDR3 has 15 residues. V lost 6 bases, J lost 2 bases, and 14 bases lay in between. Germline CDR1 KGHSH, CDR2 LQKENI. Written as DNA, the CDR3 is TGTGCCAGCTCGCAGGGGTCCCCCCCTGGAAACACCATATATTTT. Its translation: CASSQGSPPGNTIYF.

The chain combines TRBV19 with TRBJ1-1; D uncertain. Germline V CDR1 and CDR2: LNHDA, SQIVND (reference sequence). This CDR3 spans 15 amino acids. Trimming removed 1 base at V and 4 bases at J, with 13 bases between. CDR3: CASSIAEGIGTEAFF. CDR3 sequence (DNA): TGTGCCAGTAGTATAGCGGAGGGAATCGGCACTGAAGCTTTCTTT.

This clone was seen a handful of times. The CDR3 sequence: CASSLGGAGAGELFF. The CDR3 coding sequence is TGCGCCAGCAGCCTCGGGGGGGCCGGGGCCGGGGAGCTGTTTTTT. The genes are TRBV4-3 and TRBJ2-2; 8 bases map to TRBD2. The CDR3 length is 15 residues. V trimming: 4 bases; J trimming: 6 bases; junction bases outside the gene matches: 7. Per germline, CDR1 LGHNA and CDR2 YSLEER.

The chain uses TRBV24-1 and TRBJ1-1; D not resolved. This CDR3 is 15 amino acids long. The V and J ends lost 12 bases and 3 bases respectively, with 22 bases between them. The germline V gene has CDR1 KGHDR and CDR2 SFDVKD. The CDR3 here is CAPVNEALLDTEAFF. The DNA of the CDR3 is TGTGCCCCGGTCAACGAAGCTCTCTTGGACACTGAAGCTTTCTTT.

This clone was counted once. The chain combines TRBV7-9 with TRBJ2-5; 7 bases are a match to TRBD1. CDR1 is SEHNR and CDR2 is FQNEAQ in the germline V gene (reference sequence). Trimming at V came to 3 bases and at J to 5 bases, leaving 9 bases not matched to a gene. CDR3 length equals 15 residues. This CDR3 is CASSFSAGGGETQYF. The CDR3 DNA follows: TGTGCCAGCAGCTTTTCGGCAGGGGGTGGGGAGACCCAGTACTTC.

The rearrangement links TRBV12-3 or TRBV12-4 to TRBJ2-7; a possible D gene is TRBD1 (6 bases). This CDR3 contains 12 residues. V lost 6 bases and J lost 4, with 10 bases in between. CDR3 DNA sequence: TGTGCCAGCAGCCGACAGGCATACGAGCAGTACTTC. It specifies CASSRQAYEQYF.

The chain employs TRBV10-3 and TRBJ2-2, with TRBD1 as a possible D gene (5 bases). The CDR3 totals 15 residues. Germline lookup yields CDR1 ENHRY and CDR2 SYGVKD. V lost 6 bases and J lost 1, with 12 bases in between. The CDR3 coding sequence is TGTGCCATCAGGCTAGGGCAGGGGAACACCGGGGAGCTGTTTTTT. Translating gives CAIRLGQGNTGELFF.

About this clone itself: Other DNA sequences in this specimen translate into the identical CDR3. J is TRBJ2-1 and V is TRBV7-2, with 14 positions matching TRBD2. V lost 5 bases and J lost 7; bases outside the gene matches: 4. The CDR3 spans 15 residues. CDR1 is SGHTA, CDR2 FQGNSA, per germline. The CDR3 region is CASSGLAGGLNEQFF. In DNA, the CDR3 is TGTGCCAGCAGCGGACTAGCGGGGGGACTAAATGAGCAGTTCTTC.

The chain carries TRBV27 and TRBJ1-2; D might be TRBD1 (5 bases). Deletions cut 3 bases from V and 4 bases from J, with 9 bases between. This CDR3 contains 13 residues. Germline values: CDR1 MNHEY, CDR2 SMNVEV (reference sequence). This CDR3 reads CASSLEGTYGYTF. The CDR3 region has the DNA TGTGCCAGCAGTTTGGAGGGGACCTATGGCTACACCTTC.

The CDR3 loop reads CSPSTDTQYF. CDR3 DNA: TGCAGCCCAAGCACAGATACGCAGTATTTT. The chain has TRBV29-1 and TRBJ2-3; D not resolved. CDR1 and CDR2 (germline): SQVTM, ANQGSEA. V lost 8 bases to trimming and J lost 0 bases, with 3 bases between them. This CDR3 has 10 residues.

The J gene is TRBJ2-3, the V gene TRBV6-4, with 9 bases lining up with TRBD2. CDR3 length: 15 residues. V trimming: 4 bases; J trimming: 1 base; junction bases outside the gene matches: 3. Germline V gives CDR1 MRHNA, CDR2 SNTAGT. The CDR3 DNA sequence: TGTGCCAGCAGTGGAGCGGGAGGAGGCACAGATACGCAGTATTTT. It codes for CASSGAGGGTDTQYF.

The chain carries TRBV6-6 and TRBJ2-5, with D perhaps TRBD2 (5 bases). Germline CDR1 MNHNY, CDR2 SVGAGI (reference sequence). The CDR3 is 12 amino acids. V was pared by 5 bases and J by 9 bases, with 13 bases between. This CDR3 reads CASSPGPGSQYF. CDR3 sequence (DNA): TGTGCCAGCAGTCCAGGTCCGGGGTCCCAGTACTTC.

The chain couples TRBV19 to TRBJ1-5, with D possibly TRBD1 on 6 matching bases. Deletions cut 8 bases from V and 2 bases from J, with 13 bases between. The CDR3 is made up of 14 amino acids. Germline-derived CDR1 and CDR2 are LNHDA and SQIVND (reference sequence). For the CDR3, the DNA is TGTGCCAGTGCCCCCAGGGGAGGCAATCAGCCCCAGCATTTT. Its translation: CASAPRGGNQPQHF.

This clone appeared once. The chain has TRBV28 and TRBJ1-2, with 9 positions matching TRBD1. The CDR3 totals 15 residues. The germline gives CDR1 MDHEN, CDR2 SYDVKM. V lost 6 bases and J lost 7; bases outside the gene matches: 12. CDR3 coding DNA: TGTGCCAGCAGGGGGTGGGACAGGGACGCGGCTGGCTACACCTTC. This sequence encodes CASRGWDRDAAGYTF.

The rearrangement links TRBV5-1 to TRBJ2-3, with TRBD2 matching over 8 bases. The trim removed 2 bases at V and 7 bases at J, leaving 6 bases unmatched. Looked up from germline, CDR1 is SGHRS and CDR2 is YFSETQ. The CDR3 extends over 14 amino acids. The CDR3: CASSFDSGENTQYF. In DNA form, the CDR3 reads TGCGCCAGCAGCTTCGATAGCGGGGAAAATACGCAGTATTTT.

The DNA of the CDR3 is TGTGCCAGCAGCTTGCGGTCCTCCTATAATTCACCCCTCCACTTT. This translates into CASSLRSSYNSPLHF. This chain uses TRBV5-6 with TRBJ1-6; no definite D call. Germline V CDR1 and CDR2: SGHDT, YYEEEE. This CDR3 contains 15 residues. V shed 1 base and J shed 0 bases, with 5 bases lying between them. The full variable domain, its missing parts supplied by reference TRBV5-6 and TRBJ1-6, is DAGVTQSPTHLIKTRGQQVTLRCSPKSGHDTVSWYQQALGQGPQFIFQYYEEEERQRGNFPDRFSGHQFPNYSSELNVNALLLGDSALYLCASSLRSSYNSPLHFGNGTRLTVT.

CDR3 sequence (DNA): TGTGCCAGCAGTTGGCGGGGGGCGAGCTCCTACGAGCAGTACTTC. Its translation: CASSWRGASSYEQYF. This chain links TRBV28 with TRBJ2-7, with 8 bases that match TRBD2. CDR1 is MDHEN, CDR2 SYDVKM, per germline. Losses at the gene ends were 4 bases for V and 0 bases for J; bases not matched to a gene: 5. The CDR3 totals 15 residues.

The DNA of the CDR3 is TGTGCCAGCTCAGCCCAAGCCTCCTATGGCTACACCTTC. Encoded protein: CASSAQASYGYTF. The chain combines TRBV18 with TRBJ1-2; the D is unclear. Looked up from germline, CDR1 is KGHSH and CDR2 is LQKENI. The V end lost 5 bases, the J end lost 4 bases, and 11 bases lay between the germline ends. The CDR3 covers 13 residues.

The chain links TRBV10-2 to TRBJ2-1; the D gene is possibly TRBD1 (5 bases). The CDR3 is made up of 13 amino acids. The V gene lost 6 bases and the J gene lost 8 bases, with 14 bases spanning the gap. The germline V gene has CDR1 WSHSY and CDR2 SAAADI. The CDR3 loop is CASRTAGSDEQFF. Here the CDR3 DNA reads TGCGCCAGCAGGACCGCAGGGTCCGATGAGCAGTTCTTC.

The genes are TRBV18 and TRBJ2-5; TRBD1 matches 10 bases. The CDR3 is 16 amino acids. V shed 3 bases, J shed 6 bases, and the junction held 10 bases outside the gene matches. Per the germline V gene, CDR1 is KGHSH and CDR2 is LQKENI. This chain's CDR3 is CASSPPSTGGGKTQYF. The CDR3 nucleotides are TGTGCCAGCTCACCTCCCTCGACAGGGGGCGGAAAGACCCAGTACTTC.

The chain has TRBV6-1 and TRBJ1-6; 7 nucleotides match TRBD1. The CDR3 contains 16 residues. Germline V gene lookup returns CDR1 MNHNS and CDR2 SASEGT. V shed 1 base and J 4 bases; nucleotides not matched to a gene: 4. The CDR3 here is CASSEGGDRYNSPLHF. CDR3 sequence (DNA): TGTGCCAGCAGTGAAGGGGGGGACAGATATAATTCACCCCTCCACTTT.

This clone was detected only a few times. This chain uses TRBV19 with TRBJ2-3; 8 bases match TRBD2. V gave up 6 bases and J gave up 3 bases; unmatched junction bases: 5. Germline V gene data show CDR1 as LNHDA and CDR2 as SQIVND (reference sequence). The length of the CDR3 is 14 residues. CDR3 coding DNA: TGTGCCAGTAGGATTAGCGGGATAACAGATACGCAGTATTTT. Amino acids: CASRISGITDTQYF.

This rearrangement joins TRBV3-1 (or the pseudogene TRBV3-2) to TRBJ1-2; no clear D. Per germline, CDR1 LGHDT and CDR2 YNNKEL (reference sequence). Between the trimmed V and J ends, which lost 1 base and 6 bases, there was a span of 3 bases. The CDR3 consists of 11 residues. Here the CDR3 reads CASSQVDGYTF. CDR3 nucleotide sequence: TGTGCCAGCAGCCAAGTCGATGGCTACACCTTC.

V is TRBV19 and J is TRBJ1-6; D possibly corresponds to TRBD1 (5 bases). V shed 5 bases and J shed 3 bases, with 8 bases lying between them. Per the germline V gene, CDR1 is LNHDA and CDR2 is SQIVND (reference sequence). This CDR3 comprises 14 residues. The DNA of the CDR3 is TGTGCCAGTAGTCCGCAGGGCTATAATTCACCCCTCCACTTT. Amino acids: CASSPQGYNSPLHF.